This entry concerns a single T cell receptor beta chain. No antigen is known for it. Base qualities were left out, and no much larger clone turns up one base away. The CDR3 regions of human TCRbeta chains were subjected to immunosequencing. The paper's processing steps were these. Repertoire TCRs were matched against a reference library of SARS-CoV-2-specific TCRs generated with the MIRA antigen-specificity platform. Breadth meant the fraction of unique TCRs that were SARS-CoV-2-associated, whereas depth meant the fraction of total T cells that were SARS-CoV-2-associated. Using the MIRA data, each spike-specific TCR was assigned both to the spike region to which the TCR was reactive and to a CD4 or CD8 class. Log10-transformed breadth and depth values were compared by one-way ANOVA with Sidak's multiple comparisons tests. TCRdb took over this immuneACCESS table, retaining in-frame rearrangements with V and J assigned. Such tables are incomplete; in checked studies, under half of the missing clones stem from an unresolved V gene, and the remainder is unexplained. V and J calls and clone size follow that table, whereas D and trimming were derived from the DNA. This sample comprises approximately 200,000 clones, approximately 89% of them detected only once. Jointly, the top ten make up approximately 3.4% of the sample.

The entry originates in a study of T cell responses to AZD1222 COVID-19 vaccine (dated by TCRdb to 2020 to 2022). With respect to the entire study: TCR sequencing was performed for 230 to 250 trial participants, of whom about 200 were given two doses of AZD1222 and around 25 were given two doses of MenACWY control vaccine. Trial participants were enrolled into age subgroups of 18-55, 56-69 and 70-plus years, which contained approximately 150, 30 and 60 TCR-sequenced participants, respectively. What the work shows at the level of the full study, not this receptor alone: Vaccine-associated CD4 TCRs spanned the whole spike protein, with dominant responses in regions 160-218 and 743-854. Participants were mostly white British and included more females than males, and it was suggested by the authors that clonal diversity may have been underestimated. Conclusions about previously exposed vaccinees are limited because only six or seven AZD1222 recipients were SARS-CoV-2 seropositive at baseline. After two AZD1222 doses, both the breadth and the depth of spike-specific TCRs were significantly higher than at day 0 and than in MenACWY recipients. Reportedly, close to half of the unique spike-specific TCRs recognized epitopes lying outside the regions that are mutated in the B.1.351 and B.1.1.7 variants. In the small 56-69-year group, the increase in depth fell short of significance, most likely because of low power. Because no samples from the day 14 peak response were available, repertoires could be characterized only after the peak T cell response.

The CDR3 goes from the cysteine to the phenylalanine over 14 residues. The sequence is cut down to CDR3 DNA, 42 bases in frame from base 1. The germline V gene (reference sequence) sets CDR1 to GTSNPN and CDR2 to SVGIG. The V end loses 1 base and the J end loses 3 bases, and a stretch of 10 bases separates them. The time point label corresponds to: about 28 days (+/-7) after the second vaccine dose. Because spike-specific TCR depth and breadth did not differ between the two schedules, AZD1222 recipients who got a second dose at roughly 4 weeks were pooled with those who got a second dose at roughly 12 weeks. Vaccinee samples came from UK trials COV001 and COV002, including a single-blind randomized controlled phase 2/3 trial of AZD1222 (ChAdOx1 nCoV-19) in healthy adults. Trial participant PBMC samples were collected at day 0 and day 28 after the second dose for TCRbeta chain sequencing.

The sequence is built from TRBV30 and TRBJ1-5; the D gene is possibly TRBD1, with 6 bases matching. Material: peripheral blood, obtained 28 days after the second AZD1222 dose. This TCR derives from an adult who received the AZD1222 COVID-19 vaccine. This receptor carries the CDR3 CAWSEGTLNQPQHF. The bases are TGTGCCTGGAGTGAAGGGACACTCAATCAGCCCCAGCATTTT.